This T cell receptor beta chain was observed in a study of blood T cell repertoires in COVID-19. Looking at the study overall: Samples taken during acute and convalescent COVID-19 were collected in the United States, Italy and Spain. Sample material is recorded as cDNA or gDNA derived from T cells, B-cell-depleted T cells, or PBMCs.

The germline gives CDR1 LGHDT, CDR2 YNNKEL (reference sequence). V was pared by 2 bases and J by 5 bases, with 5 bases of the junction left unmatched. The CDR3 spans 14 residues. Authors' methods: The assay estimated nucleated cells by amplifying reference gene primers. Assay used: immunoSEQ multiplex PCR; TCRdb lists only in-frame clones, some missing. The V and J calls and the clone size are those of that table, but D and trimming were determined from the DNA. The profile shows roughly 100,000 clones, 90% of them singletons. The sequenced sample consisted of peripheral blood. The V and J genes are TRBV3-1 (or the pseudogene TRBV3-2) and TRBJ2-5, with TRBD2 matching 7 bases. The receptor comes from a man aged 45-65 years with acute or convalescent COVID-19. CDR3 protein: CASSQMTGGETQYF. The DNA for the CDR3 is TGTGCCAGCAGCCAAATGACCGGGGGGGAGACCCAGTACTTC.